Each of the 27 T cell receptor beta chains below was sequenced from the same sample in a study of cytomegalovirus exposure and HLA in healthy donors (dated by TCRdb to about 2017). Library construction relied on the immunoSEQ multiplex PCR assay. A mixture of 60 forward primers for TCR Vbeta segments and 13 reverse primers for TCR Jbeta segments was used in the multiplex PCR. TCRdb's version of the immuneACCESS table is confined to in-frame rearrangements and falls short of the full clone set. An unresolved V gene accounts for under half of the shortfall where checked; the remainder is of unknown origin. This sample holds fewer than 150,000 clones; 73% were observed only once. The ten largest clones add up to around 4.2% of the sample. Source material: PBMCs. Every receptor here comes from a woman between 40 and 50 years old in good health and CMV-seronegative.

The V call is TRBV5-1, the J call TRBJ2-1; D unresolved. CDR3 length: 12 residues. Trimming shortened V by 8 bases and J by 3 bases, and 9 bases separated the two germline ends. The germline gives CDR1 SGHRS, CDR2 YFSETQ. The CDR3 region has the DNA TGCGCCAGTTTCCTTCGCTACAATGAGCAGTTCTTC. Its protein is CASFLRYNEQFF.

The chain employs TRBV30 and TRBJ2-5; TRBD2 is a possible D gene (6 bases). The germline V gene has CDR1 GTSNPN and CDR2 SVGIG (reference sequence). Trimming cost V 1 base and J 5 bases, with 14 bases left between them. The CDR3 extends over 14 amino acids. The CDR3 loop is CAWSAAGPGETQYF. The CDR3 nucleotides are TGTGCCTGGAGTGCCGCGGGACCGGGGGAGACCCAGTACTTC.

This clone has only a few counts. The chain uses TRBV16 and TRBJ1-1; no reliable D call. Germline V lookup: CDR1 KGHSY, CDR2 FQNENV. Between the trimmed V and J ends, which lost 2 bases and 8 bases, there was a span of 6 bases. The CDR3 contains 11 residues. CDR3 region: CASSQEGEAFF. CDR3 coding DNA: TGTGCCAGCAGCCAAGAGGGAGAAGCTTTCTTT.

In the case of this clone: One end of the junction does not line up with germline, which may come from a read error. This chain joins TRBV7-9 and TRBJ2-5, with TRBD1 matching over 7 bases. The CDR3 runs 16 residues. Germline values: CDR1 SEHNR, CDR2 FQNEAQ (reference sequence). The CDR3 spells CSSTLGDRGLQETQYF. The CDR3 bases are TGTTCCAGCACCTTGGGGGACAGAGGCCTCCAAGAGACCCAGTACTTC.

This rearrangement joins TRBV6-4 to TRBJ2-1, with 13 bases identical to TRBD2. V trimming: 3 bases; J trimming: 5 bases; junction bases outside the gene matches: 4. The CDR3 runs to 16 residues. Looked up from germline, CDR1 is MRHNA and CDR2 is SNTAGT. CDR3: CASSDGGLAGNNEQFF. In DNA form, the CDR3 reads TGTGCCAGCAGTGATGGGGGACTAGCGGGAAACAATGAGCAGTTCTTC.

This clone has only a few counts. The gene calls are TRBV5-4 and TRBJ2-3, with TRBD1 identical over 8 bases. The CDR3 extends over 16 amino acids. Germline trimming cut 6 bases from V and 6 bases from J; bases unmatched to any gene: 15. Germline-derived CDR1 and CDR2 are SGHNT and YYREEE (reference sequence). CDR3 sequence (DNA): TGTGCCAGCAACCCCGGGGGACAGGTCAGATCGGATACGCAGTATTTT. Its translation: CASNPGGQVRSDTQYF.

This sequence joins TRBV6-5 and TRBJ1-2; TRBD1 aligns across 7 bases. The CDR3 extends over 15 amino acids. Losses at the gene ends were 5 bases for V and 0 bases for J; bases not matched to a gene: 6. The V gene's germline CDR1 is MNHEY and CDR2 SVGAGI. The CDR3 nucleotides read TGTGCCAGCAGTCACCGGGACAGACCTAACTATGGCTACACCTTC. Encoded protein: CASSHRDRPNYGYTF.

This clone was counted a few times. V is TRBV19 and J is TRBJ2-1; 15 positions agree with TRBD2. With 10 bases clipped from V and 3 bases from J, the junction kept 7 bases outside the gene matches. Looked up from germline, CDR1 is LNHDA and CDR2 is SQIVND (reference sequence). The CDR3 spans 16 residues. As DNA, the CDR3 is TGTGCCACCGGACTAGCGGGAGGGCCTAGCTACAATGAGCAGTTCTTC. Translating gives CATGLAGGPSYNEQFF.

The chain uses TRBV5-1 and TRBJ1-1; TRBD1 is a possible D gene (5 bases). Germline loops: CDR1 SGHRS, CDR2 YFSETQ. Trimming pared 2 bases from V and 3 bases from J, leaving 8 bases between. This CDR3 has 13 amino acids. The CDR3 DNA is TGCGCCAGCAGCTTTCAGGGTGACACTGAAGCTTTCTTT. Encoded protein: CASSFQGDTEAFF.

This chain links TRBV6-6 with TRBJ1-1; no firm D call. This CDR3 spans 12 amino acids. V was clipped by 2 bases and J by 3 bases, with 4 bases between them. Germline V gene lookup returns CDR1 MNHNY and CDR2 SVGAGI (reference sequence). The CDR3 protein is CASSYADTEAFF. CDR3 sequence (DNA): TGTGCCAGCAGTTACGCGGACACTGAAGCTTTCTTT.

The chain recombines TRBV5-1 with TRBJ2-7; D is perhaps TRBD1 (7 bases). V was cut by 6 bases and J by 3 bases, with 16 bases left in between. This CDR3 spans 14 amino acids. Germline V gives CDR1 SGHRS, CDR2 YFSETQ. CDR3 DNA: TGCGCCAGCACCCAAGGGACAGCGGGCTACGAGCAGTACTTC. This encodes CASTQGTAGYEQYF.

This clone was detected only a few times. This sequence joins TRBV18 and TRBJ2-1; TRBD1 matches at 7 bases. Per the germline V gene, CDR1 is KGHSH and CDR2 is LQKENI. V was pared by 0 bases and J by 1 base, with 3 bases of the junction left unmatched. This CDR3 contains 16 residues. Here the CDR3 reads CASSPPGRGSYNEQFF. CDR3 coding DNA: TGTGCCAGCTCACCACCGGGCAGGGGGTCCTACAATGAGCAGTTCTTC.

This clone was found once. The chain recombines TRBV28 with TRBJ2-5; the match to TRBD2 covers 9 bases. V lost 3 bases, J lost 5 bases, and 16 bases stayed unmatched. CDR1 MDHEN and CDR2 SYDVKM come from the germline V gene. The CDR3 consists of 18 residues. CDR3 nucleotides: TGTGCCAGCAGTTTGAGGCTCTGGCGGGAGGGCGATAGGGAGACCCAGTACTTC. It is translated as CASSLRLWREGDRETQYF. Full variable domain (missing parts from reference TRBV28 and TRBJ2-5): DVKVTQSSRYLVKRTGEKVFLECVQDMDHENMFWYRQDPGLGLRLIYFSYDVKMKEKGDIPEGYSVSREKKERFSLILESASTNQTSMYLCASSLRLWREGDRETQYFGPGTRLLVL.

This sequence joins TRBV29-1 and TRBJ2-1; possibly TRBD2 for D (5 bases). The CDR3 spans 14 residues. CDR1 SQVTM and CDR2 ANQGSEA come from the germline V gene. Trimming took off 3 bases at V and 3 bases at J, with 12 bases between the two ends. The CDR3, as DNA: TGCAGCGTTGACAGAGGGTCGTTCTACAATGAGCAGTTCTTC. Its protein product is CSVDRGSFYNEQFF.

V and J are TRBV11-3 and TRBJ2-2, with 9 bases identical to TRBD1. Germline V gene data show CDR1 as SGHNT and CDR2 as YENEEA. CDR3 size: 16 residues. The junction had 10 bases not matched to a gene; V was cut back by 5 bases and J by 6 bases. CDR3 coding DNA: TGTGCCAGCAGCCAAAAGGCGGGGACAGGGTCCGGGGAGCTGTTTTTT. Translating gives CASSQKAGTGSGELFF.

The chain employs TRBV30 and TRBJ2-1; 10 nucleotides line up with TRBD2. Germline loops: CDR1 GTSNPN, CDR2 SVGIG (reference sequence). The CDR3 length is 19 residues. V shed 4 bases and J 1 base; nucleotides not matched to a gene: 16. The CDR3 region has the DNA TGTGCCTGGACTCCCCCGGGGGGTAGCGGGAGGCGTTCCTACAATGAGCAGTTCTTC. Protein sequence: CAWTPPGGSGRRSYNEQFF.

This chain connects TRBV28 to TRBJ2-1; TRBD1 agrees at 9 bases. There are 18 residues in the CDR3. Germline CDR1 MDHEN, CDR2 SYDVKM. V gave up 5 bases and J gave up 0 bases; unmatched junction bases: 11. CDR3 sequence reads: CASSLPGTGRHSYNEQFF. The DNA for the CDR3 is TGTGCCAGCAGTCTCCCCGGGACAGGGAGGCACTCCTACAATGAGCAGTTCTTC.

The V and J genes are TRBV6-6 and TRBJ2-5; weak D call: TRBD2 (6 bases). Per the germline V gene, CDR1 is MNHNY and CDR2 is SVGAGI (reference sequence). V gave up 6 bases and J gave up 2 bases, with 10 bases separating them. CDR3 length: 13 amino acids. This CDR3 is CASSPGEQETQYF. CDR3 sequence (DNA): TGTGCCAGCAGCCCGGGGGAACAAGAGACCCAGTACTTC.

The chain joins TRBV18 to TRBJ2-1; 8 nucleotides align to TRBD2. The junction had 4 bases not matched to a gene; V was cut back by 3 bases and J by 0 bases. CDR1 and CDR2 (germline): KGHSH, LQKENI. This CDR3 has 16 amino acids. The CDR3 loop reads CASSPRGANSYNEQFF. The CDR3 coding sequence is TGTGCCAGCTCACCGCGGGGGGCGAACTCCTACAATGAGCAGTTCTTC. The full variable domain, with the rest looked up from reference TRBV18 and TRBJ2-1, is NAGVMQNPRHLVRRRGQEARLRCSPMKGHSHVYWYRQLPEEGLKFMVYLQKENIIDESGMPKERFSAEFPKEGPSILRIQQVVRGDSAAYFCASSPRGANSYNEQFFGPGTRLTVL.

This chain uses TRBV21-1 with TRBJ2-5; whether TRBD1, the table's D call, matches the DNA was not checked. TRBV21-1 is tagged as a pseudogene. The length of the CDR3 is 16 residues. The CDR3 nucleotides are TGTGCCAGCAAAAAGGGGGTGCTGGGCCATGGGGGGACCCAGTACTTC. It translates to CASKKGVLGHGGTQYF.

This clone was observed a single time. The rearrangement links TRBV7-9 to TRBJ2-3, with 8 bases that match TRBD2. Trimming removed 4 bases from V and 3 bases from J; junction bases left unmatched: 12. The germline gives CDR1 SEHNR, CDR2 FQNEAQ (reference sequence). The CDR3 is 17 residues long. This chain's CDR3 is CASSSFKESGRTDTQYF. As DNA, the CDR3 is TGTGCCAGCAGCTCATTTAAAGAGAGCGGGAGAACAGATACGCAGTATTTT.

This clone was observed a single time. The chain links TRBV6-5 to TRBJ1-4; D may be TRBD1 (5 bases). The germline gives CDR1 MNHEY, CDR2 SVGAGI. This CDR3 region has 12 residues. The germline V and J ends were trimmed by 11 bases and 7 bases, with 14 bases remaining between them. CDR3 nucleotide sequence: TGTGCCCTCCCAGGCAGGGCTGAAAAACTGTTTTTT. Its translation is CALPGRAEKLFF.

The rearrangement joins TRBV11-2 to TRBJ1-6; perhaps TRBD1 as D (5 bases). Germline V CDR1 and CDR2: SGHAT, FQNNGV. Trimming pared 3 bases from V and 14 bases from J, leaving 17 bases between. The CDR3 length is 14 residues. CDR3 nucleotide sequence: TGTGCCAGCAGCTTCCCACCCGACCAGGGAACCCTCCACTTT. Amino acid sequence: CASSFPPDQGTLHF.

V usage is TRBV6-6 and J usage is TRBJ1-1; D is perhaps TRBD1 (5 bases). Trimming stripped 6 bases from V and 5 bases from J, with 13 bases between. Germline loops: CDR1 MNHNY, CDR2 SVGAGI (reference sequence). This CDR3 has 13 residues. The CDR3 region is CASRFGRGTEAFF. The CDR3 DNA reads as TGTGCCAGCAGGTTCGGCCGGGGGACTGAAGCTTTCTTT.

V and J are TRBV6-5 and TRBJ1-2, with TRBD1 identical over 12 bases. Germline CDR1 MNHEY, CDR2 SVGAGI. V was pared by 10 bases and J by 6 bases, with 9 bases of the junction left unmatched. This CDR3 spans 14 amino acids. The CDR3 protein is CAITPGQGADGYTF. For the CDR3, the DNA is TGTGCCATCACACCGGGACAGGGGGCCGATGGCTACACCTTC.

The chain combines TRBV7-2 with TRBJ2-1; 9 bases fit TRBD2. CDR1 and CDR2 (germline): SGHTA, FQGNSA. The CDR3 covers 15 residues. V lost 5 bases to trimming and J lost 3 bases; unmatched junction nucleotides: 5. This chain's CDR3 is CASSVTSGYYNEQFF. The CDR3 region has the DNA TGTGCCAGCAGCGTTACTAGCGGGTACTACAATGAGCAGTTCTTC.

For this clone: Other DNA sequences of this sample code for an identical CDR3. The chain employs TRBV30 and TRBJ1-5; a weak D match, TRBD1 (5 bases). This CDR3 contains 13 residues. CDR1 GTSNPN and CDR2 SVGIG come from the germline V gene (reference sequence). The V end was cut by 2 bases, the J end by 5 bases, with 10 bases between. The CDR3 DNA follows: TGTGCCTGGAGTCCAAGGGGTGATCAGCCCCAGCATTTT. Translated: CAWSPRGDQPQHF. The whole variable domain, filled in from reference TRBV30 and TRBJ1-5, reads SQTIHQWPATLVQPVGSPLSLECTVEGTSNPNLYWYRQAAGRGLQLLFYSVGIGQISSEVPQNLSASRPQDRQFILSSKKLLLSDSGFYLCAWSPRGDQPQHFGDGTRLSIL.